These T cell receptor beta chains were read from a single sample in a study of early T cells in non-severe SARS-CoV-2 infection. From the 5' RACE reads, TCRdb called clonotypes with MiXCR, one entry per CDR3 protein. This table has tens of thousands of distinct CDR3 sequences, less than 5% appearing once. The sample taken for sequencing was whole blood. The receptors were sampled from an adult who was a healthcare worker with PCR-confirmed SARS-CoV-2 infection or an uninfected control (not recorded which). Both conserved end residues are part of each CDR3. The D gene is left open where the match is weak. Size is stated for part of the rows, as once, few or many counts, or as a class when the clone is expanded.

>many|TRBJ2-4|-|TRBV3-1
CASSPRGTAIQYF
TGTGCCAGCAGCCCCCGGGGGACCGCCATTCAGTACTTC
>many|TRBJ2-5|-|TRBV4-1
CASSQYSADETQYF
TGCGCCAGCAGCCAGTACTCCGCCGACGAGACCCAGTACTTC
>many|TRBJ2-5|-|TRBV4-1
CASSQDREETQYF
TGCGCCAGCAGCCAAGATAGGGAAGAGACCCAGTACTTC
>many|TRBJ2-1|-|TRBV27
CASSLIGSNEQFF
TGTGCCAGCAGTTTGATTGGGTCCAATGAGCAGTTCTTC
>-|TRBJ2-3|TRBD1|TRBV11-2
CASSLTTGVTDTQYF
TGTGCCAGCAGCTTAACGACAGGGGTGACAGATACGCAGTATTTT
>-|TRBJ1-1|-|TRBV7-9
CASSLVSGNTEAFF
TGTGCCAGCAGCTTAGTGAGTGGGAACACTGAAGCTTTCTTT
>many|TRBJ2-1|-|TRBV7-8
CASSLGSRNNEQFF
TGTGCCAGCAGCTTAGGATCGAGGAACAATGAGCAGTTCTTC
>many|TRBJ2-5|TRBD2|TRBV10-2
CASSEVAGLAGQPETQYF
TGCGCCAGCAGTGAGGTGGCCGGACTAGCGGGTCAACCAGAGACCCAGTACTTC
>many|TRBJ2-1|TRBD1|TRBV10-3
CAISGQGEGEQFF
TGTGCCATCAGTGGACAGGGGGAGGGTGAGCAGTTCTTC
>many|TRBJ2-1|-|TRBV7-3
CASSLQGIVDEQFF
TGTGCCAGCAGCCTCCAGGGTATCGTCGATGAGCAGTTCTTC
>-|TRBJ2-3|TRBD1|TRBV2
CARSGTGVGDTQYF
TGTGCCCGCAGCGGGACAGGGGTTGGAGATACGCAGTATTTT
>-|TRBJ2-5|TRBD2|TRBV2
CASSEALEAGRQETQYF
TGTGCCAGCAGCGAAGCCTTGGAAGCGGGAAGGCAAGAGACCCAGTACTTC
>few|TRBJ1-6|TRBD1|TRBV25-1
CAARDREASPLHF
TGTGCCGCTAGGGACAGGGAGGCTTCACCCCTCCACTTT
>few|TRBJ1-6|-|TRBV15
CATSRRGANNSPLHF
TGTGCCACCAGCAGACGGGGGGCGAATAATTCACCCCTCCACTTT
>few|TRBJ2-7|-|TRBV7-2
CASSLVGRATEQYF
TGTGCCAGCAGCTTAGTAGGCAGGGCCACCGAGCAGTACTTC
>-|TRBJ2-3|TRBD2|TRBV18
CASSPNAGGASTDTQYF
TGTGCCAGCTCACCAAACGCGGGGGGCGCGAGCACAGATACGCAGTATTTT
>many|TRBJ2-3|-|TRBV20-1
CSLGGSGTDTQYF
TGCAGTCTAGGGGGGAGTGGGACAGATACGCAGTATTTT
>few|TRBJ2-3|TRBD2|TRBV27
CATEGLAGSGDTQYF
TGTGCCACCGAGGGACTAGCGGGGTCCGGGGATACGCAGTATTTT
>many|TRBJ2-7|TRBD2|TRBV6-2/TRBV6-3
CASSPGTSGNPYEQYF
TGTGCCAGCAGTCCCGGGACTAGCGGTAACCCCTACGAGCAGTACTTC
>many|TRBJ1-6|-|TRBV27
CASSLSAGTDSPLHF
TGTGCCAGCAGTTTATCGGCAGGGACGGATTCACCCCTCCACTTT
>many|TRBJ2-3|-|TRBV24-1
CATSDHRDGGQYF
TGTGCCACCAGTGATCACAGGGACGGGGGCCAGTATTTT
>many|TRBJ2-3|TRBD1|TRBV29-1
CSADRESTDTQYF
TGCAGCGCGGACAGGGAGAGCACAGATACGCAGTATTTT
>many|TRBJ2-7|TRBD1|TRBV10-3
CAISGDRGYEQYF
TGTGCCATCAGTGGTGACAGGGGCTACGAGCAGTACTTC
>few|TRBJ1-1|TRBD1|TRBV7-9
CASSLGGAGGIAEAFF
TGTGCCAGCAGCTTAGGAGGCGCAGGGGGCATCGCTGAAGCTTTCTTT
>many|TRBJ1-1|-|TRBV5-1
CASSLALWGGFNTEAFF
TGCGCCAGCAGCTTGGCGCTCTGGGGCGGGTTCAACACTGAAGCTTTCTTT
>many|TRBJ2-3|TRBD2|TRBV27
CASSQGLSHTQYF
TGTGCCAGCAGTCAGGGACTATCCCATACGCAGTATTTT
>many|TRBJ2-1|TRBD1|TRBV20-1
CSARSGQGWYEQFF
TGCAGTGCTAGATCGGGACAGGGGTGGTATGAGCAGTTCTTC
>many|TRBJ2-7|TRBD2|TRBV10-3
CAISGGLPQGRQYF
TGTGCCATCAGTGGGGGACTACCCCAAGGCAGGCAGTACTTC
>-|TRBJ2-3|TRBD1|TRBV5-6
CASTGQGARSTQYF
TGTGCCAGCACGGGACAGGGGGCGCGGAGTACGCAGTATTTT
>many|TRBJ2-3|-|TRBV2
CASGGAGLDTQYF
TGTGCCAGCGGAGGCGCCGGTTTAGATACGCAGTATTTT
>many|TRBJ2-2|TRBD2|TRBV19
CASMGTSGSFAPGELFF
TGTGCCAGTATGGGGACTAGCGGGTCCTTTGCCCCCGGGGAGCTGTTTTTT
>-|TRBJ2-3|TRBD2|TRBV20-1
CSAMGGAGGTDTQYF
TGCAGTGCAATGGGCGGAGCGGGAGGGACAGATACGCAGTATTTT
>many|TRBJ2-2|TRBD2|TRBV13
CASSPGGGRAGELFF
TGTGCCAGCAGCCCCGGGGGGGGGCGAGCCGGGGAGCTGTTTTTT
>-|TRBJ2-5|-|TRBV19
CASSISLREYETQYF
TGTGCCAGTAGTATATCCCTCAGGGAGTATGAGACCCAGTACTTC
>many|TRBJ2-1|TRBD1|TRBV11-2
CASSSSTGSYEQFF
TGTGCCAGCAGCTCATCGACAGGGTCCTATGAGCAGTTCTTC
>-|TRBJ1-1|-|TRBV18
CASSPGQPNTEAFF
TGTGCCAGCTCACCAGGGCAGCCGAACACTGAAGCTTTCTTT
>-|TRBJ2-1|TRBD1|TRBV2
CASRARTGGSYNEQFF
TGTGCCAGCAGGGCTAGGACAGGGGGCTCCTACAATGAGCAGTTCTTC
>few|TRBJ1-2|TRBD1|TRBV4-3
CASSQDAGTGAGRGYTF
TGCGCCAGCAGCCAAGATGCCGGGACAGGGGCGGGAAGAGGCTACACCTTC
>-|TRBJ2-2|TRBD2|TRBV7-9
CASSRTSGGPNTGELFF
TGTGCCAGCAGCCGGACTAGCGGGGGCCCGAACACCGGGGAGCTGTTTTTT
>many|TRBJ2-3|-|TRBV7-2
CASSLVSGSSTDTQYF
TGTGCCAGCAGCTTAGTGAGCGGGTCTAGCACAGATACGCAGTATTTT
>many|TRBJ2-1|-|TRBV29-1
CSVEQLQREQFF
TGCAGCGTTGAACAGTTACAACGTGAGCAGTTCTTC
>many|TRBJ1-1|-|TRBV3-1
CASSQDSQPSSEAFF
TGTGCCAGCAGCCAAGATAGTCAGCCAAGCAGTGAAGCTTTCTTT
>-|TRBJ1-2|TRBD1|TRBV6-1
CASRRTGMDGYTF
TGTGCCAGCAGGCGGACAGGGATGGATGGCTACACCTTC
>-|TRBJ2-2|-|TRBV5-1
CASSLAGDRPGELFF
TGCGCCAGCAGCTTGGCCGGAGATCGTCCCGGGGAGCTGTTTTTT
>many|TRBJ1-2|TRBD1|TRBV19
CASRLGTGFHGYTF
TGTGCCAGTAGACTTGGGACAGGGTTTCATGGCTACACCTTC
>many|TRBJ1-1|-|TRBV24-1
CATSGSGTTMNTEAFF
TGTGCCACCAGCGGGTCAGGCACTACTATGAACACTGAAGCTTTCTTT
>many|TRBJ1-2|-|TRBV5-8
CASSPDSLYGYTF
TGTGCCAGCAGCCCAGACAGCCTCTATGGCTACACCTTC
>many|TRBJ2-3|TRBD2|TRBV7-2
CASSFRGGPTDTQYF
TGTGCCAGCAGCTTTCGCGGGGGTCCCACAGATACGCAGTATTTT
>few|TRBJ2-7|-|TRBV10-3
CAITEDSASYEQYF
TGTGCCATCACCGAGGACAGCGCTTCCTACGAGCAGTACTTC
>many|TRBJ2-2|-|TRBV6-2/TRBV6-3
CASTPGQNTGELFF
TGTGCCAGCACACCCGGGCAGAACACCGGGGAGCTGTTTTTT
>many|TRBJ2-5|TRBD1|TRBV5-1
CASSLRDRGLETQYF
TGCGCCAGCAGCTTGCGGGACAGGGGGCTGGAGACCCAGTACTTC
>many|TRBJ1-1|-|TRBV10-3
CAISALRDRRGAFF
TGTGCCATCAGCGCGCTGAGAGACAGGCGAGGAGCTTTCTTT
>many|TRBJ1-2|-|TRBV5-1
CASSLMKGDGYTF
TGCGCCAGCAGCTTGATGAAGGGGGATGGCTACACCTTC
>few|TRBJ2-5|TRBD2|TRBV11-2
CASSLRGVEQETQYF
TGTGCCAGCAGCCTACGGGGGGTGGAGCAAGAGACCCAGTACTTC
>many|TRBJ1-5|-|TRBV29-1
CSVLSRLGNQPQHF
TGCAGCGTTCTCTCCCGATTGGGCAATCAGCCCCAGCATTTT